These 7 T cell receptor beta chains share one sample of origin, sequenced in a study of graft-versus-host responses after intestinal transplantation. These receptors lack a known antigen. This table comes from immunoSEQ multiplex PCR, and its TCRdb copy is limited to in-frame clones, with some not included. Seen here are approximately 46,000 clones, approximately 88% observed once, and the top ten hold about 0.43%. The input for sequencing was unstimulated CD4+ T cells sorted from spleen or lymph node cells, taken before transplant. Source of these receptors: a human donor who was the organ donor for an intestinal transplant.

This clone has only one observation. J is TRBJ2-1 and V is TRBV5-1; the match to TRBD2 covers 7 bases. CDR1 SGHRS and CDR2 YFSETQ come from the germline V gene. The CDR3 consists of 14 residues. V shed 2 bases, J shed 5 bases, and the junction held 4 bases outside the gene matches. CDR3 amino acids: CASSFRLANNEQFF. Written as DNA, the CDR3 is TGCGCCAGCAGCTTTCGACTAGCCAACAATGAGCAGTTCTTC.

The J gene is TRBJ2-7, the V gene TRBV18; D possibly corresponds to TRBD1 (6 bases). Germline V CDR1 and CDR2: KGHSH, LQKENI. The CDR3 is 14 amino acids. With 2 bases removed from V and 2 bases from J, the gap between germline ends came to 10 bases. In DNA form, the CDR3 reads TGTGCCAGCTCACCAGGGCCAGGGGCCTACGAGCAGTACTTC. Its protein product is CASSPGPGAYEQYF.

This chain joins TRBV7-2 and TRBJ2-3, with no clear D. V lost 3 bases and J lost 1, with 8 bases in between. The germline CDR1 and CDR2 sequences are SGHTA and FQGNSA. This CDR3 has 14 residues. The CDR3 nucleotides read TGTGCCAGCAGCTTGCGAGCAGGCACAGATACGCAGTATTTT. Encoded protein: CASSLRAGTDTQYF.

The chain combines TRBV9 with TRBJ2-2, with 11 bases lining up with TRBD1. V trimming: 1 base; J trimming: 0 bases; junction bases outside the gene matches: 5. The CDR3 extends over 18 amino acids. Germline V gene lookup returns CDR1 SGDLS and CDR2 YYNGEE. The CDR3 region is CASSVTPGQGANTGELFF. The CDR3 DNA follows: TGTGCCAGCAGCGTAACCCCGGGACAGGGGGCGAACACCGGGGAGCTGTTTTTT. Drawing the rest from reference TRBV9 and TRBJ2-2, the complete variable domain is DSGVTQTPKHLITATGQRVTLRCSPRSGDLSVYWYQQSLDQGLQFLIQYYNGEERAKGNILERFSAQQFPDLHSELNLSSLELGDSALYFCASSVTPGQGANTGELFFGEGSRLTVL.

The chain uses TRBV29-1 and TRBJ2-1; no definite D call. The ends were cut back, 4 bases at V and 6 bases at J, with 7 bases in the middle. The CDR3 loop spans 11 amino acids. The germline V gene has CDR1 SQVTM and CDR2 ANQGSEA. Here the CDR3 DNA reads TGCAGCGTTGTGCTAACCAATGAGCAGTTCTTC. Translation: CSVVLTNEQFF.

This chain joins TRBV28 and TRBJ2-3; 7 bases match TRBD2. V dropped 7 bases and J dropped 4; count of bases not matched to a gene: 17. The germline gives CDR1 MDHEN, CDR2 SYDVKM. The CDR3 sequence is 17 residues long. CDR3 nucleotide sequence: TGTGCCAGCATCAAAGTCTTATGGGGGAGGGATGCAGATACGCAGTATTTT. Encoded protein: CASIKVLWGRDADTQYF.

This clone was recorded once. This CDR3 reads CASSPGQGRATDTQYF. The CDR3 coding sequence is TGCGCCAGCAGCCCCGGACAGGGTCGAGCCACAGATACGCAGTATTTT. The V call is TRBV5-1, the J call TRBJ2-3; 8 bases agree with TRBD1. CDR3 length: 16 residues. Germline V gives CDR1 SGHRS, CDR2 YFSETQ. V was clipped by 4 bases and J by 2 bases; unmatched bases: 9.